The entry below gives a single T cell receptor beta chain sequence along with its context. The antigen is undetermined. The record originates from a study of T cell responses to AZD1222 COVID-19 vaccine. Study-wide results and limits: Spike-spanning, vaccine-associated CD4 TCRs were dominant at 160-218 and 743-854.

Assay: immunoSEQ multiplex PCR; the TCRdb copy retains only in-frame clones and omits some. The sample consists of tens of thousands of clones, 70% to 85% of them appearing once. CDR3 size: 15 residues. Germline CDR1 is MDHEN and CDR2 is SYDVKM. Trimming shortened V by 5 bases and J by 4 bases, and 17 bases separated the two germline ends. J is TRBJ1-2 and V is TRBV28, with a weak D call TRBD1 (6 bases). This specimen consisted of peripheral blood, obtained on day 0 of MenACWY control vaccination. The TCR was taken from an adult in good health. The CDR3 DNA is TGTGCCAGCAGTGATGAAACAGGGTATACCTATGGCTACACCTTC. Its translation is CASSDETGYTYGYTF.